The following is a TCR beta chain sequence with its context. Its antigen is still unknown. The data derive from a study of identical twins. General study results and limits: There were fewer insertions in abundant cord blood beta clonotypes, but memory repertoires showed no such pattern. Out-of-frame alpha sequences shared by twins were enriched for low generation probability.

TCRdb reprocessed the 5' RACE reads with MiXCR, giving one entry per CDR3 protein. The table shows 500,000 to 700,000 distinct CDR3 sequences, with around 7.5% occurring only once. Trimming took off 8 bases at V and 0 bases at J, with 18 bases between the two ends. The CDR3 runs to 16 residues. Germline CDR1 reads SGHAT; CDR2 reads FQNNGV. The sample also formed part of further work on yellow fever vaccine responses in identical twins.

This clonotype originated in a woman aged 18-35 years in good health. The rearrangement uses TRBV11-2 and TRBJ2-3; D gene uncertain. Material: PBMCs. CDR3 protein: CASPRKVAKSTDTQYF. DNA for the CDR3: TGTGCCAGCCCCCGTAAGGTGGCAAAAAGCACAGATACGCAGTATTTT.